These 6 T cell receptor beta chains originate from one sample sequenced in a study of T cells in Graves' hyperthyroidism and ophthalmopathy. It was RNA transcripts that yielded the amplified TCR beta CDR3 regions. When the TCR CDR3 underwent first-round RT-PCR, the HTBI primer set was used. TCRdb independently ran MiXCR on the multiplex PCR reads; one entry per CDR3 protein. The profile shows 500,000 to 800,000 distinct CDR3 sequences, about 14% of them singletons. Specimen: blood. All receptors come from a woman in her 50s with Graves' ophthalmopathy.

This clonotype was detected only a few times. The genes are TRBV10-3 and TRBJ2-3, with 9 bases that match TRBD2. This CDR3 contains 15 residues. After removal of 4 bases from V and 5 bases from J, the junction contained 7 bases not matched to a gene. Germline CDR1 reads ENHRY; CDR2 reads SYGVKD. The CDR3 sequence is CAISVTAGGVDTQYF. Here the CDR3 DNA reads TGTGCCATCAGTGTCACGGCGGGAGGGGTAGATACGCAGTATTTT.

This clonotype has at least ten counts. J is TRBJ2-7 and V is TRBV5-1, with 8 bases that match TRBD2. CDR1 is SGHRS and CDR2 is YFSETQ in the germline V gene. The CDR3 is made up of 15 amino acids. J was trimmed by 0 bases and V by 3 bases; bases with no gene match: 5. The CDR3 loop reads CASSSRAGVSYEQYF. The CDR3, as DNA: TGCGCCAGCAGCTCCCGAGCGGGAGTCTCCTACGAGCAGTACTTC.

This clonotype was detected a few times. A read error may produce the germline difference seen at one junction end. The chain joins TRBV7-2 to TRBJ1-6; 9 nucleotides match TRBD1. This CDR3 contains 18 residues. Per the germline V gene, CDR1 is SGHTA and CDR2 is FQGNSA. In DNA, the CDR3 is TGTGCCAGCAGCAAAAACCCAACAGGGGGCGGAAGAGGCTCACCCCCCCACTTT. It encodes CASSKNPTGGGRGSPPHF.

This clonotype was seen many times. The chain carries TRBV2 and TRBJ2-1, with 10 bases lining up with TRBD2. The CDR3 extends over 15 amino acids. The germline CDR1 and CDR2 sequences are SNHLY and FYNNEI. The J segment lost 6 bases and the V segment lost 3 bases, leaving 5 bases of the junction unmatched. CDR3 nucleotides: TGTGCCAGCAGTGATAGCCGGACTAGCGGCAATGAGCAGTTCTTC. Encoded protein: CASSDSRTSGNEQFF. The full variable domain, completed using reference TRBV2 and TRBJ2-1, is EPEVTQTPSHQVTQMGQEVILRCVPISNHLYFYWYRQILGQKVEFLVSFYNNEISEKSEIFDDQFSVERPDGSNFTLKIRSTKLEDSAMYFCASSDSRTSGNEQFFGPGTRLTVL.

In the case of this clonotype: An end of the junction does not agree with germline; a read error may underlie this. V is TRBV4-3 and J is TRBJ2-1; D call uncertain. The CDR3 length is 14 residues. The V gene's germline CDR1 is LGHNA and CDR2 YSLEER. DNA of the CDR3: TGCGCCAGCAGCCTGTTAGGCTCCTACAATGAGCAGCTCTTC. Encoded protein: CASSLLGSYNEQLF.

This clonotype was counted ten times or more. The chain recombines TRBV12-3 or TRBV12-4 with TRBJ2-7; D possibly matches TRBD1 or TRBD2 (5 bases each). Trimming removed 5 bases from V and 9 bases from J, with 20 bases in between. The length of the CDR3 is 14 residues. CDR3 nucleotides: TGTGCCAGCAGTCTGCCGGGGACGGCTTGGGGGCAGTACTTC. Its translation is CASSLPGTAWGQYF.